These T cell receptor beta chains were read from a single sample in a study of patients and donors after allogeneic stem cell transplantation. TCRdb re-called the RT-PCR reads with MiXCR, one entry per CDR3 protein. The sample yields about 960,000 distinct CDR3 sequences, more than 15% seen once. The source material was blood, either unsorted or a sorted T cell fraction (not recorded which). These TCRs come from a human donor who was either an allogeneic HSCT recipient or a stem cell or donor lymphocyte infusion donor (not recorded which). It is not recorded whose cells these are; they may come from a transplant donor. Both conserved end residues are part of each CDR3. The order of the fields is D gene, V gene, clone size, J gene, CDR3 DNA, CDR3 protein. The D gene is left open where the match is weak. Clone size is stated in some rows and not others, as once, few, many or a class when expanded.

d_call: NA
v_call: TRBV19
clone_size: NA
j_call: TRBJ2-1
cdr3_nt: TGTGCCAGTAGTATACTGGTACAGGGCGGGGGTGAGCAGTTCTTC
cdr3_aa: CASSILVQGGGEQFF

d_call: TRBD2
v_call: TRBV4-2
clone_size: NA
j_call: TRBJ2-7
cdr3_nt: TGTGCCAGCAGCCAAGACATAGGACTAGGTGGCTACGAGCAGTACTTC
cdr3_aa: CASSQDIGLGGYEQYF

d_call: TRBD2
v_call: TRBV7-6
clone_size: NA
j_call: TRBJ2-7
cdr3_nt: TGTGCCAGCGTCAGGACTAGCGGGGGATCGGGCGAGCAGTACTTC
cdr3_aa: CASVRTSGGSGEQYF

d_call: NA
v_call: TRBV12-3/TRBV12-4
clone_size: few
j_call: TRBJ1-1
cdr3_nt: TGTGCCAGCAGTCCGTACCAGGGGAACACTGAAGCTTTCTTT
cdr3_aa: CASSPYQGNTEAFF

d_call: TRBD2
v_call: TRBV11-1
clone_size: few
j_call: TRBJ2-2
cdr3_nt: TGTGCCAGCAGCTTAAGAACTAGCGGGAGCCAAAGCGCTTTACCCGGGGAGCTGTTTTTT
cdr3_aa: CASSLRTSGSQSALPGELFF

d_call: NA
v_call: TRBV7-2
clone_size: few
j_call: TRBJ2-3
cdr3_nt: TGTGCCAGCAGCTTGTACGGGGATACGCAGTATTTT
cdr3_aa: CASSLYGDTQYF

d_call: NA
v_call: TRBV5-1
clone_size: NA
j_call: TRBJ2-5
cdr3_nt: TGCGCCAGCAGCTTGTTTGGGACTCCAGAAGAGACCCAGTACTTC
cdr3_aa: CASSLFGTPEETQYF

d_call: NA
v_call: TRBV12-3/TRBV12-4
clone_size: few
j_call: TRBJ1-5
cdr3_nt: TGTGCCAGCACCCCCTCGCATAGCAATCAGCCCCAGCATTTT
cdr3_aa: CASTPSHSNQPQHF

d_call: NA
v_call: TRBV2
clone_size: few
j_call: TRBJ1-1
cdr3_nt: TGTGCCAGCAGTGGGGGGTTTAACACTGAAGCTTTCTTT
cdr3_aa: CASSGGFNTEAFF

d_call: TRBD1
v_call: TRBV11-2
clone_size: NA
j_call: TRBJ1-5
cdr3_nt: TGTGCCAGCAGCTCCATTACAGGGGAGAGCAATCAGCCCCAGCATTTT
cdr3_aa: CASSSITGESNQPQHF

d_call: NA
v_call: TRBV29-1
clone_size: few
j_call: TRBJ2-5
cdr3_nt: TGCAGCACTCGCGGAGGGCAGGGACAAGAGACCCAGTACTTC
cdr3_aa: CSTRGGQGQETQYF

d_call: TRBD2
v_call: TRBV4-2
clone_size: few
j_call: TRBJ2-7
cdr3_nt: TGTGCCAGCAGCCATCCTGCGGGAGCACCTGGAGTGCACGAGCAGTACTTC
cdr3_aa: CASSHPAGAPGVHEQYF

d_call: TRBD2
v_call: TRBV6-2/TRBV6-3
clone_size: NA
j_call: TRBJ2-5
cdr3_nt: TGTGCCAGCAATGGGCGGGGGTCGGAGACCCAGTACTTC
cdr3_aa: CASNGRGSETQYF

d_call: NA
v_call: TRBV12-3/TRBV12-4
clone_size: few
j_call: TRBJ2-3
cdr3_nt: TGTGCCAGCAGTTTAGGTCAACGAGATACGCAGTATTTT
cdr3_aa: CASSLGQRDTQYF

d_call: TRBD2
v_call: TRBV6-1
clone_size: NA
j_call: TRBJ2-1
cdr3_nt: TGTGCCAGCAGACCTAGCGGGGGGGCCGGGATTGAGCAGTTCTTC
cdr3_aa: CASRPSGGAGIEQFF

d_call: NA
v_call: TRBV2
clone_size: NA
j_call: TRBJ2-5
cdr3_nt: TGTGCCAGCAGTGTCGGTTACCAAGAGACCCAGTACTTC
cdr3_aa: CASSVGYQETQYF

d_call: TRBD1
v_call: TRBV6-1
clone_size: NA
j_call: TRBJ1-3
cdr3_nt: TGTGCCAGCAGTCCGGACAGGCCAAGCTCTGGAAACACCATATATTTT
cdr3_aa: CASSPDRPSSGNTIYF

d_call: TRBD1
v_call: TRBV9
clone_size: NA
j_call: TRBJ2-1
cdr3_nt: TGTGCCAGCAGCGTAGCTGGTGGGACAGGGCAGTTCTTC
cdr3_aa: CASSVAGGTGQFF

d_call: NA
v_call: TRBV10-3
clone_size: few
j_call: TRBJ1-5
cdr3_nt: TGTGCCACCAACGGGAGGGAGGGGAATAGCAATCAGCCCCAGCATTTT
cdr3_aa: CATNGREGNSNQPQHF

d_call: NA
v_call: TRBV4-2
clone_size: few
j_call: TRBJ2-3
cdr3_nt: TGTGCCAGCAGCCAAGATGGGGCAGCTAGCACAGATACGCAGTATTTT
cdr3_aa: CASSQDGAASTDTQYF

d_call: TRBD2
v_call: TRBV11-1
clone_size: few
j_call: TRBJ2-2
cdr3_nt: TGTGCCAGCAGCCTAGCGGTCGGCGGGAGAGGGGACACCGGGGAGCTGTTTTTT
cdr3_aa: CASSLAVGGRGDTGELFF

d_call: NA
v_call: TRBV12-3/TRBV12-4
clone_size: NA
j_call: TRBJ1-2
cdr3_nt: TGTGCCAGCAGTTATGGCACGCCCTATGGCTACACCTTC
cdr3_aa: CASSYGTPYGYTF

d_call: TRBD1
v_call: TRBV6-6
clone_size: NA
j_call: TRBJ1-1
cdr3_nt: TGTGCCAGCCAGGGGGGGGGTGGTCCTGAAGCTTTCTTT
cdr3_aa: CASQGGGGPEAFF

d_call: TRBD2
v_call: TRBV27
clone_size: NA
j_call: TRBJ2-7
cdr3_nt: TGTGCCAGCACCCATCCTCAGCGGGGGCTATACGAGCAGTACTTC
cdr3_aa: CASTHPQRGLYEQYF

d_call: TRBD1
v_call: TRBV12-3/TRBV12-4
clone_size: few
j_call: TRBJ2-7
cdr3_nt: TGTGCCAACTACTCGCCGGGACAGGGGTTTTGCGAGCAGTACTTC
cdr3_aa: CANYSPGQGFCEQYF

d_call: TRBD1
v_call: TRBV6-1
clone_size: NA
j_call: TRBJ2-3
cdr3_nt: TGTGCCAGCAGTGAAGCGGACAGGGGTGAGGCAGATACGCAGTATTTT
cdr3_aa: CASSEADRGEADTQYF

d_call: NA
v_call: TRBV15
clone_size: NA
j_call: TRBJ2-1
cdr3_nt: TGTGCCACCAGCAGTCCCCCGGCCTATGAGCAGTTCTTC
cdr3_aa: CATSSPPAYEQFF

d_call: NA
v_call: TRBV12-3/TRBV12-4
clone_size: NA
j_call: TRBJ2-1
cdr3_nt: TGTGCCAGCAGTTTAAGACAGACCGAGCAGTTCTTC
cdr3_aa: CASSLRQTEQFF

d_call: TRBD2
v_call: TRBV7-6
clone_size: few
j_call: TRBJ2-1
cdr3_nt: TGTGCCAGCAGCTTAGACCCGAGTAGCGGGAGGATCTCCTACAATGAGCAGTTCTTC
cdr3_aa: CASSLDPSSGRISYNEQFF

d_call: NA
v_call: TRBV29-1
clone_size: few
j_call: TRBJ2-5
cdr3_nt: TGCAGCGTTGCCGGGCCGAGGAGTCAAGAGACCCAGTACTTC
cdr3_aa: CSVAGPRSQETQYF

d_call: TRBD1
v_call: TRBV4-1
clone_size: NA
j_call: TRBJ2-7
cdr3_nt: TGCGCCAAGCCTAACAGGGGGTGGGGAGAGCAGTACTTC
cdr3_aa: CAKPNRGWGEQYF

d_call: NA
v_call: TRBV20-1
clone_size: NA
j_call: TRBJ2-7
cdr3_nt: TGCAGTGCCCCTGAAGTGGTGGGGGAATACGAGCAGTACTTC
cdr3_aa: CSAPEVVGEYEQYF

d_call: TRBD1
v_call: TRBV25-1
clone_size: few
j_call: TRBJ2-7
cdr3_nt: TGTGCCAGCAGTGACCGGGACAGGGAACCCGAGCAGTACTTC
cdr3_aa: CASSDRDREPEQYF

d_call: TRBD1
v_call: TRBV6-5
clone_size: many
j_call: TRBJ2-7
cdr3_nt: TGTGCCAGCAGTTACTCGAGAACAGGGGACGAGCAGTACTTC
cdr3_aa: CASSYSRTGDEQYF

d_call: TRBD2
v_call: TRBV6-2/TRBV6-3
clone_size: NA
j_call: TRBJ2-3
cdr3_nt: TGTGCCAGCAGTTACCTAGGACTAGCGGCTACAGATACGCAGTATTTT
cdr3_aa: CASSYLGLAATDTQYF

d_call: NA
v_call: TRBV10-3
clone_size: few
j_call: TRBJ1-4
cdr3_nt: TGTGCCATCAGTGAATATCGGGAGGAAAAACTGTTTTTT
cdr3_aa: CAISEYREEKLFF

d_call: TRBD1
v_call: TRBV6-2/TRBV6-3
clone_size: few
j_call: TRBJ1-5
cdr3_nt: TGTGCCAGCAGAGTGACAGGGAGTGGACAGCCCCAGCATTTT
cdr3_aa: CASRVTGSGQPQHF

d_call: NA
v_call: TRBV14
clone_size: NA
j_call: TRBJ2-7
cdr3_nt: TGTGCCAGCAGCCAAGATGAGCGGTTCTTGTGGGAGCAGTACTTC
cdr3_aa: CASSQDERFLWEQYF

d_call: NA
v_call: TRBV6-2/TRBV6-3
clone_size: NA
j_call: TRBJ1-4
cdr3_nt: TGTGCCAGCAGTTACTCGCCCGGAGGGTCTAATGAAAAACTGTTTTTT
cdr3_aa: CASSYSPGGSNEKLFF

d_call: TRBD2
v_call: TRBV5-1
clone_size: NA
j_call: TRBJ2-7
cdr3_nt: TGCGCCAGCAGCCACACTAGCGGGAGACGCTACGAGCAGTACTTC
cdr3_aa: CASSHTSGRRYEQYF